The rows below give T cell receptor beta chains drawn from one sample of a study of T cells after somatic rescue of genetic block. Method: immunoSEQ multiplex PCR; TCRdb's copy keeps in-frame clones and lacks some. This sample has 70,000 or so clones, with 90% to 95% found just once. Material: peripheral blood mononuclear cells (PBMCs). The receptors originated from a man aged 40-49 years. CDR3s include the opening cysteine and the closing phenylalanine or tryptophan.

V	J	CDR3
TRBV28	TRBJ2-6	CASSLWSSGANVLTF
TRBV2	TRBJ2-1	CASSERWENEQFF
TRBV5-1	TRBJ2-7	CASSLFSGATSYEQYF
TRBV14	TRBJ2-7	CASSLSPRAYEQYF
TRBV9	TRBJ1-3	CASSPHGPANSGNTIYF
TRBV5-1	TRBJ1-1	CASSQDFRHNTEAFF
TRBV11-2	TRBJ2-5	CASSSLAGGQETQYF
TRBV19	TRBJ1-2	CASIGTGSLLYGYTF
TRBV7-6	TRBJ2-2	CASSDRESHTGELFF
TRBV10-2	TRBJ2-7	CASPGQVREQYF
TRBV4-2	TRBJ2-7	CASSQDRTGLTYEQYF
TRBV23-1	TRBJ1-5	CASSHPGTSGDQPQHF
TRBV28	TRBJ2-3	CASISPGGETDTQYF
TRBV19	TRBJ1-1	CASSTTGSGTEAFF
TRBV2	TRBJ2-7	CASRDEPYEQYF
TRBV5-1	TRBJ2-7	CASTPWGARSYEQYF
TRBV18	TRBJ1-5	CASSPQGVVSNQPQHF
TRBV28	TRBJ2-6	CASSPLGALGSGANVLTF
TRBV5-1	TRBJ2-5	CASSLLPSGGQETQYF
TRBV5-4	TRBJ2-1	CASSGLNEQFF
TRBV9	TRBJ2-5	CASSVSSGVMETQYF
TRBV6-1	TRBJ2-2	CASSALAGPSNTGELFF
TRBV29-1	TRBJ2-1	CSVVYRGTYNEQFF
TRBV5-1	TRBJ2-5	CASSLVAGSETQYF
TRBV6-5	TRBJ2-2	CASSWEGGGELFF
TRBV18	TRBJ2-7	CASSPETYEQYF
TRBV6-6	TRBJ2-7	CASWGIGLDDPYEQYF
TRBV28	TRBJ1-4	CASNGKGTTNEKLFF
TRBV12-5	TRBJ2-7	CASGAGGREQYF
TRBV19	TRBJ1-5	CASSIGTRSNQPQHF
TRBV11-2	TRBJ2-7	CASSFGTGPFYEQYF